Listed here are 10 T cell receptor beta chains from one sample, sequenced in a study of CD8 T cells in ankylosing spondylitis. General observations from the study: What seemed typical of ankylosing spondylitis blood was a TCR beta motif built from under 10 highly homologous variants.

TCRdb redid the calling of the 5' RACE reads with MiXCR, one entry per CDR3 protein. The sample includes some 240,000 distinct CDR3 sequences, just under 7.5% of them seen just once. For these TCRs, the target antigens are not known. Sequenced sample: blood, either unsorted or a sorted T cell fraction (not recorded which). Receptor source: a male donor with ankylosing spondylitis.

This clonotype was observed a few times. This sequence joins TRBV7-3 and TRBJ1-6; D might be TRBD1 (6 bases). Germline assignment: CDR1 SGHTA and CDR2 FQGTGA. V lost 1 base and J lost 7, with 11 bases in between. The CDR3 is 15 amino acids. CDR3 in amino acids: CASSLMGRGNSPLHF. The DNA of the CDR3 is TGTGCCAGCAGCTTAATGGGGAGGGGGAATTCACCCCTCCACTTT.

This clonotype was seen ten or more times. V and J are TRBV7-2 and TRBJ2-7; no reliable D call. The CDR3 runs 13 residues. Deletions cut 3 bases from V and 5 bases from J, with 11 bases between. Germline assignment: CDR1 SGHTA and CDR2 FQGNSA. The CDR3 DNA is TGTGCCAGCAGCTTTCGGTTCTTCGACGAGCAGTACTTC. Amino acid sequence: CASSFRFFDEQYF. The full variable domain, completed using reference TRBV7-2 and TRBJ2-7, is GAGVSQSPSNKVTEKGKDVELRCDPISGHTALYWYRQSLGQGLEFLIYFQGNSAPDKSGLPSDRFSAERTGGSVSTLTIQRTQQEDSAVYLCASSFRFFDEQYFGPGTRLTVT.

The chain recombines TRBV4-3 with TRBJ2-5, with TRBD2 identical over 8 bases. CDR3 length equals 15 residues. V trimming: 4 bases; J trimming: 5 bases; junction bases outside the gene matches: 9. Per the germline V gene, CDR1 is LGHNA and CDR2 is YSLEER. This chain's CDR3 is CASSPTAGGGETQYF. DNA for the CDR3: TGCGCCAGCAGCCCGACTGCGGGGGGCGGGGAGACCCAGTACTTC.

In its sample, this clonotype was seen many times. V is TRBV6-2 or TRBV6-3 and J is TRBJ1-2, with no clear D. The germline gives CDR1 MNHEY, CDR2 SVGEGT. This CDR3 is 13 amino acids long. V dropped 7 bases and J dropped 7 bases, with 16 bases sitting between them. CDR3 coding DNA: TGTGCCAGCAACCTCGGCCGGATTTTTGGCTACACCTTC. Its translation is CASNLGRIFGYTF.

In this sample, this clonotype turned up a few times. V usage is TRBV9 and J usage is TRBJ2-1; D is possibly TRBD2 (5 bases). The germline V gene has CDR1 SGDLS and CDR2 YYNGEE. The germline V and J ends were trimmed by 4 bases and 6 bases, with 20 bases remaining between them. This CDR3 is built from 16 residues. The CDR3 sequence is CASSTTGLADFNEQFF. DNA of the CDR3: TGTGCCAGCAGCACGACGGGATTGGCCGATTTCAATGAGCAGTTCTTC.

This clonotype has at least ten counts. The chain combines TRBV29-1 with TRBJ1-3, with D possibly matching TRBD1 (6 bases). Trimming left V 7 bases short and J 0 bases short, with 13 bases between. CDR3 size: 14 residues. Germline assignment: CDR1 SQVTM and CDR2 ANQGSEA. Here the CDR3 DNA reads TGCAGCGCCTCGACAGGAGACTCTGGAAACACCATATATTTT. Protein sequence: CSASTGDSGNTIYF. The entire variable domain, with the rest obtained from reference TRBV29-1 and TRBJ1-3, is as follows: SAVISQKPSRDICQRGTSLTIQCQVDSQVTMMFWYRQQPGQSLTLIATANQGSEATYESGFVIDKFPISRPNLTFSTLTVSNMSPEDSSIYLCSASTGDSGNTIYFGEGSWLTVV.

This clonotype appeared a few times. The CDR3 bases are TGTGCCAGCGGGGCTATAACTAGCACAGATACGCAGTATTTT. It is translated as CASGAITSTDTQYF. V is TRBV6-2 or TRBV6-3 and J is TRBJ2-3; TRBD1 is a possible D gene (5 bases). Germline CDR1 reads MNHEY; CDR2 reads SVGEGT. The length of the CDR3 is 14 residues. V was pared by 8 bases and J by 0 bases, with 12 bases between.

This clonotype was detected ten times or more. The CDR3 sequence is CASSDSVAANTGELFF. CDR3 sequence (DNA): TGTGCCAGCAGTGACTCAGTAGCCGCGAACACCGGGGAGCTGTTTTTT. The J gene is TRBJ2-2, the V gene TRBV6-4; D not resolved. V gave up 0 bases and J gave up 0 bases, with 8 bases separating them. The CDR3 is made up of 16 amino acids. Germline CDR1 MRHNA, CDR2 SNTAGT.

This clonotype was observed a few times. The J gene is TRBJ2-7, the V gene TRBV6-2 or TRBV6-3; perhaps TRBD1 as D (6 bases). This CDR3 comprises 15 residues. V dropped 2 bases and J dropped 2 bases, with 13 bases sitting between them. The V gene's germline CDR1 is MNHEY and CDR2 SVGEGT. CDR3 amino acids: CASSYDGTSPYEQYF. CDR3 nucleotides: TGTGCCAGCAGTTACGATGGGACAAGTCCCTACGAGCAGTACTTC.

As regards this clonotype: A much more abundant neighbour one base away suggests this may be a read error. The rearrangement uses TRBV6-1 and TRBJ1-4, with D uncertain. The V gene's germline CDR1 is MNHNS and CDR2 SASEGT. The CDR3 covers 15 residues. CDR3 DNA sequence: TGTGCCAGCAGAAACGCCCGGGGATTCAATGAAAAACTGGTTTTT. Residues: CASRNARGFNEKLVF.